Listed below are T cell receptor beta chains from one sample, sequenced in a study of blood T cell repertoires in COVID-19. Only in-frame clones appear in the TCRdb table, and some are missing; sequencing was by immunoSEQ multiplex PCR. The sample records 200,000 to 250,000 clones, approximately 84% being singletons. The specimen sequenced was peripheral blood. These receptors all stem from a woman of 80 years or more with acute or convalescent COVID-19. CDR3s include the opening cysteine and the closing phenylalanine or tryptophan. A D gene is named only where the DNA matches it firmly. Only part of the rows carry a size: once, few, many, or a class if the clone is expanded.

clone_size,j_call,v_call,d_call,cdr3_aa,cdr3_nt
NA,TRBJ1-5,TRBV19,TRBD1,CASKEGAYSNQPQHF,TGTGCCAGTAAGGAGGGGGCTTATAGCAATCAGCCCCAGCATTTT
NA,TRBJ1-4,TRBV9,NA,CASSPGRTNEKLFF,TGTGCCAGCAGCCCCGGGAGGACGAATGAAAAACTGTTTTTT
NA,TRBJ2-5,TRBV5-6,TRBD1,CASSKGNRGTPETQYF,TGTGCCAGCAGTAAAGGGAACAGGGGGACTCCAGAGACCCAGTACTTC
NA,TRBJ1-4,TRBV7-2,NA,CASSLNSGRGGEKLFF,TGTGCCAGCAGCTTAAATTCCGGGCGGGGTGGTGAAAAACTGTTTTTT
many,TRBJ1-6,TRBV5-6,NA,CASSLAGQNSPLHF,TGTGCCAGCAGCTTGGCAGGGCAGAATTCACCCCTCCACTTT
NA,TRBJ2-1,TRBV24-1,TRBD1,CATSGGQGDEQFF,TGTGCCACCAGTGGCGGACAGGGCGATGAGCAGTTCTTC
NA,TRBJ2-5,TRBV7-9,TRBD2,CASSGPSGANQETQYF,TGTGCCAGCAGCGGACCTAGCGGGGCCAACCAAGAGACCCAGTACTTC
NA,TRBJ1-4,TRBV19,NA,CASSIRTAGTNEKLFF,TGTGCCAGTAGTATAAGGACAGCCGGCACTAATGAAAAACTGTTTTTT
few,TRBJ1-2,TRBV7-8,NA,CASSLDRQAYGYTF,TGTGCCAGCAGCTTAGATCGACAGGCCTATGGCTACACCTTC
NA,TRBJ1-1,TRBV3-1/TRBV3-2,TRBD1,CASSQWDRRNTEAFF,TGTGCCAGCAGCCAATGGGACAGGAGGAACACTGAAGCTTTCTTT
NA,TRBJ2-7,TRBV28,TRBD2,CASSEAGTSIYEQYF,TGTGCCAGCAGTGAGGCCGGGACTAGCATTTACGAGCAGTACTTC
NA,TRBJ2-5,TRBV29-1,TRBD2,CSVKGVAGGETQYF,TGCAGCGTGAAGGGGGTAGCGGGAGGGGAGACCCAGTACTTC
NA,TRBJ2-1,TRBV6-4,TRBD2,CASSDSFSTSGRRWYNEQFF,TGTGCCAGCAGTGACTCATTTAGCACTAGCGGGAGAAGGTGGTACAATGAGCAGTTCTTC
NA,TRBJ2-1,TRBV5-6,TRBD2,CASSWTSGRIVF,TGTGCCAGCAGCTGGACTAGCGGGAGAATAGTCTTC
NA,TRBJ1-2,TRBV29-1,TRBD1,CSVEAPPGQGGVYGYTF,TGCAGCGTTGAAGCACCTCCGGGACAGGGGGGAGTCTATGGCTACACCTTC
NA,TRBJ2-6,TRBV19,TRBD1,CASSINRGNGANVLTF,TGTGCCAGTAGTATAAACAGGGGGAATGGGGCCAACGTCCTGACTTTC
NA,TRBJ1-2,TRBV5-4,NA,CASSPEGANYGYTF,TGTGCCAGCAGCCCTGAGGGGGCTAACTATGGCTACACCTTC
once,TRBJ2-7,TRBV7-2,NA,CASSLLYIYEQYF,TGTGCCAGCAGCTTATTATATATCTACGAGCAGTACTTC
NA,TRBJ2-1,TRBV4-2,TRBD1,CASSQSGQGSYNEQFF,TGTGCCAGCAGCCAGAGCGGACAGGGGTCATACAATGAGCAGTTCTTC
NA,TRBJ1-1,TRBV11-2,NA,CASSLGPGQQTEAFF,TGTGCCAGCAGCTTAGGTCCGGGACAACAAACGGAAGCTTTCTTT
NA,TRBJ2-2,TRBV7-9,TRBD1,CASSGDRGFTGELFF,TGTGCCAGCAGCGGGGACAGGGGGTTCACCGGGGAGCTGTTTTTT
NA,TRBJ2-2,TRBV5-1,TRBD1,CASNRGLDTGELFF,TGCGCCAGCAACAGGGGGCTTGACACCGGGGAGCTGTTTTTT
NA,TRBJ2-1,TRBV4-1,NA,CASSQVVGGPPYNEQFF,TGCGCCAGCAGCCAAGTCGTGGGGGGGCCCCCCTACAATGAGCAGTTCTTC
NA,TRBJ2-5,TRBV28,TRBD1,CASRSGQGVQETQYF,TGTGCCAGCAGATCCGGACAGGGGGTCCAAGAGACCCAGTACTTC
once,TRBJ1-2,TRBV29-1,NA,CSVLKGSGNYGYTF,TGCAGCGTGTTGAAAGGGAGCGGAAACTATGGCTACACCTTC
NA,TRBJ2-3,TRBV6-4,TRBD2,CARMGRGAPTDTQYF,TGTGCCAGGATGGGGCGGGGGGCCCCCACAGATACGCAGTATTTT
NA,TRBJ2-1,TRBV4-3,TRBD2,CASSQDVIVGRGEQFF,TGCGCCAGCAGCCAAGACGTGATAGTCGGGAGGGGTGAGCAGTTCTTC
few,TRBJ2-1,TRBV29-1,TRBD2,CSVEGGTSGSNEQFF,TGCAGCGTTGAAGGAGGAACTAGCGGGAGCAATGAGCAGTTCTTC
NA,TRBJ1-3,TRBV3-1/TRBV3-2,NA,CASSQDGGFSGNTIYF,TGTGCCAGCAGCCAAGATGGGGGGTTCTCTGGAAACACCATATATTTT
once,TRBJ2-1,TRBV19,TRBD2,CASSALTSGFYNEQFF,TGTGCCAGTAGTGCACTGACTAGCGGATTCTACAATGAGCAGTTCTTC
NA,TRBJ2-1,TRBV7-9,TRBD1,CASSSGQGYNEQFF,TGTGCCAGCAGCTCGGGACAGGGGTACAATGAGCAGTTCTTC
NA,TRBJ1-2,TRBV5-1,TRBD1,CASRLLPQGASSYGYTF,TGCGCCAGCAGGTTGTTACCCCAGGGGGCTAGCAGCTATGGCTACACCTTC
NA,TRBJ2-1,TRBV9,TRBD2,CASSVGVSGRNEQFF,TGTGCCAGCAGCGTAGGGGTTAGCGGGAGGAATGAGCAGTTCTTC
NA,TRBJ1-2,TRBV19,NA,CASSVENGYTF,TGTGCCAGTAGTGTCGAGAATGGCTACACCTTC
once,TRBJ2-7,TRBV4-1,TRBD2,CASSQPSGTSGGYEQYF,TGCGCCAGCAGCCAACCCTCAGGTACTAGCGGGGGCTACGAGCAGTACTTC
NA,TRBJ1-1,TRBV29-1,TRBD1,CSVRTGGSASEAFF,TGCAGCGTTCGGACAGGGGGATCAGCATCTGAAGCTTTCTTT
NA,TRBJ1-5,TRBV2,NA,CASSVSGQSNQPQHF,TGTGCCAGCAGTGTCTCGGGTCAGAGTAATCAGCCCCAGCATTTT
few,TRBJ1-1,TRBV18,NA,CASSPKVAGGAPFF,NA
NA,TRBJ2-7,TRBV21-1,NA,CASSKAGGVGNYEQYF,TGTGCCAGCAGCAAAGCCGGCGGGGTTGGTAACTACGAGCAGTACTTC
NA,TRBJ2-7,TRBV6-1,NA,CASSERQRVGGYEQYF,TGTGCCAGCAGTGAACGCCAGAGGGTGGGGGGCTACGAGCAGTACTTC
NA,TRBJ2-7,TRBV25-1,TRBD2,CASSETSGIGYEQYF,TGTGCCAGCAGTGAGACTAGCGGGATAGGTTACGAGCAGTACTTC
NA,TRBJ1-6,TRBV9,TRBD1,CASSVGVGQLMADSNSPLHF,TGTGCCAGCAGCGTAGGGGTGGGACAGCTCATGGCTGACTCTAATTCACCCCTCCACTTT
few,TRBJ1-1,TRBV12-3/TRBV12-4,NA,CASSLRGGTEAFF,TGTGCCAGCAGTTTACGGGGGGGGACTGAAGCTTTCTTT
NA,TRBJ2-2,TRBV13,TRBD1,CASSFQPPQGFGELFF,TGTGCCAGCAGCTTCCAACCTCCACAGGGGTTCGGGGAGCTGTTTTTT
NA,TRBJ1-4,TRBV19,NA,CASRKEPTNEKLFF,TGTGCCAGTAGGAAGGAGCCAACTAATGAAAAACTGTTTTTT
NA,TRBJ1-5,TRBV7-2,NA,CASNSVVSNQPQHF,TGTGCCAGCAACTCGGTAGTTAGCAATCAGCCCCAGCATTTT
few,TRBJ1-3,TRBV4-2,NA,CASSQDRGFSGNTIYF,TGTGCCAGCAGCCAAGATAGAGGCTTCTCTGGAAACACCATATATTTT
NA,TRBJ1-2,TRBV5-5,NA,CASSLGEAYGYTF,TGTGCCAGCAGCTTGGGGGAGGCCTATGGCTACACCTTC
few,TRBJ2-7,TRBV20-1,NA,CSASGQVGYEQYF,TGCAGTGCTAGTGGTCAGGTCGGCTACGAGCAGTACTTC
few,TRBJ1-1,TRBV12-5,NA,CASGRGGNTEAFF,TGTGCTAGTGGCCGAGGGGGGAACACTGAAGCTTTCTTT
NA,TRBJ2-7,TRBV6-6,NA,CASSYSIGDYEQYF,TGTGCCAGCAGTTACTCGATCGGGGACTACGAGCAGTACTTC
NA,TRBJ2-3,TRBV27,TRBD1,CASSLSTGYTDTQYF,TGTGCCAGCAGCTTATCGACAGGGTACACAGATACGCAGTATTTT
few,TRBJ2-2,TRBV5-1,NA,CASSLGQLGLNTGELFF,TGCGCCAGCAGCTTGGGACAGTTGGGTCTTAACACCGGGGAGCTGTTTTTT
NA,TRBJ2-1,TRBV28,NA,CASSLGSRRLNEQFF,TGTGCCAGCAGTTTAGGGTCTAGGAGGCTCAATGAGCAGTTCTTC
NA,TRBJ2-1,TRBV19,NA,CATSTHFYNEQFF,TGTGCCACAAGCACCCATTTCTACAATGAGCAGTTCTTC
NA,TRBJ1-2,TRBV3-1/TRBV3-2,NA,CASSLGEGQNTF,TGTGCCAGCAGCCTTGGTGAGGGCCAAAACACCTTC